Reported below is one TCR beta chain. Its cognate antigen is unknown. This sample stems from a study of cytomegalovirus exposure and HLA in healthy donors. Study conclusions and caveats: Researchers catalogued 164 TCR beta chains as cytomegalovirus-associated. A further, later analysis showed that HLA-associated TCR beta chains (compared with equally common others) were more clonally expanded. The sole available immune exposure information was CMV serostatus.

With 0 bases clipped from V and 3 bases from J, the junction kept 5 bases outside the gene matches. Germline CDR1 and CDR2: SGHTA and FQGNSA. The CDR3 contains 16 residues. Vbeta (60) and Jbeta (13) primers were used in the PCR. Sequencing was performed with immunoSEQ multiplex PCR; in TCRdb, only in-frame clones are kept and a portion is missing. The repertoire holds about 85,000 clones, with more than 60% as singletons. The chain combines TRBV7-2 with TRBJ2-1; 7 bases map to TRBD2. What was sequenced was PBMCs. This receptor was taken from a boy aged 5-17 years in good health and CMV-seronegative. The CDR3 region is CASSLAGTTNYNEQFF. DNA for the CDR3: TGTGCCAGCAGCTTAGCGGGGACTACAAACTACAATGAGCAGTTCTTC. Together with reference TRBV7-2 and TRBJ2-1, the CDR3 gives the full variable domain: GAGVSQSPSNKVTEKGKDVELRCDPISGHTALYWYRQSLGQGLEFLIYFQGNSAPDKSGLPSDRFSAERTGGSVSTLTIQRTQQEDSAVYLCASSLAGTTNYNEQFFGPGTRLTVL.